These T cell receptor beta chains were read from a single sample in a study of breast tumors, draining lymph nodes, adjacent tissues. TCRdb reprocessed the multiplex PCR reads via MiXCR and lists one record per CDR3 protein. Of just over 30,000 distinct CDR3 sequences listed, over 55% were seen once; the top ten hold more than 15%. Sequencing was done on a sample of breast tumor tissue. The receptors originated from a female donor with breast cancer. Some clones in this sample may be carry-over from other donors' samples. Each CDR3 is given with its conserved first and last residue. The D gene is left open where the match is weak. Clone size appears in some rows only: once, few, many, or a class for an expanded clone.

d_call: TRBD2
v_call: TRBV7-2
j_call: TRBJ2-2
clone_size: NA
cdr3_aa: CASSLAGTSGGPNTGELFF
cdr3_nt: TGTGCCAGCAGCTTAGCTGGGACTAGCGGGGGCCCGAACACCGGGGAGCTGTTTTTT

d_call: NA
v_call: TRBV5-4
j_call: TRBJ1-6
clone_size: few
cdr3_aa: CASSLGARKDPPLHF
cdr3_nt: TGTGCCAGCAGCTTGGGAGCACGGAAAGATCCACCCCTCCACTTT

d_call: TRBD2
v_call: TRBV6-2/TRBV6-3
j_call: TRBJ2-1
clone_size: many
cdr3_aa: CASSGGGAPYNEQFF
cdr3_nt: TGTGCCAGCAGTGGCGGGGGGGCCCCCTACAATGAGCAGTTCTTC

d_call: NA
v_call: TRBV6-6
j_call: TRBJ1-6
clone_size: medium-sized
cdr3_aa: CASTNGGYNSPLHF
cdr3_nt: TGTGCCAGCACCAACGGGGGGTATAATTCACCCCTCCACTTT

d_call: TRBD2
v_call: TRBV20-1
j_call: TRBJ2-7
clone_size: NA
cdr3_aa: CSAMWTSGSSGQYF
cdr3_nt: TGCAGTGCTATGTGGACTAGCGGGAGTAGCGGACAGTACTTC

d_call: NA
v_call: TRBV10-2
j_call: TRBJ1-2
clone_size: few
cdr3_aa: CASSGAETEVNYGYTF
cdr3_nt: TGCGCCAGCAGTGGCGCGGAGACAGAAGTTAACTATGGCTACACCTTC

d_call: NA
v_call: TRBV6-1
j_call: TRBJ1-2
clone_size: NA
cdr3_aa: CASSDSDRSNYGYTF
cdr3_nt: TGTGCCAGCAGTGACTCCGACAGATCTAACTATGGCTACACCTTC

d_call: TRBD2
v_call: TRBV2
j_call: TRBJ2-1
clone_size: NA
cdr3_aa: CASSDPAGDNEQFF
cdr3_nt: TGTGCCAGCAGTGACCCAGCGGGGGACAATGAGCAGTTCTTC

d_call: NA
v_call: TRBV5-4
j_call: TRBJ1-1
clone_size: NA
cdr3_aa: CASSRTGDPEAFF
cdr3_nt: TGTGCCAGCAGCAGGACTGGGGACCCTGAAGCTTTCTTT

d_call: NA
v_call: TRBV9
j_call: TRBJ2-3
clone_size: once
cdr3_aa: CASSVVGSTDTQSF
cdr3_nt: TGTGCCAGCAGCGTAGTGGGCTCCACAGATACGCAGTCTTTT

d_call: NA
v_call: TRBV5-6
j_call: TRBJ1-2
clone_size: many
cdr3_aa: CASSKDVGTLYGYTF
cdr3_nt: TGTGCCAGCAGCAAGGACGTCGGGACTCTCTATGGCTACACCTTC

d_call: NA
v_call: TRBV19
j_call: TRBJ1-6
clone_size: NA
cdr3_aa: CASSERQGSYNSPHHF
cdr3_nt: TGTGCCAGTAGTGAACGGCAGGGTAGCTATAATTCACCCCACCACTTT

d_call: NA
v_call: TRBV11-3
j_call: TRBJ2-7
clone_size: NA
cdr3_aa: CASSLGVDYEQYF
cdr3_nt: TGTGCCAGCAGCTTAGGAGTGGACTACGAGCAGTACTTC

d_call: TRBD1
v_call: TRBV5-1
j_call: TRBJ1-4
clone_size: NA
cdr3_aa: CASSPQGANEKLFF
cdr3_nt: TGCGCCAGCAGCCCACAGGGGGCTAATGAAAAACTGTTTTTT

d_call: NA
v_call: TRBV20-1
j_call: TRBJ1-2
clone_size: few
cdr3_aa: CSARVVGITGGYGYTF
cdr3_nt: TGCAGTGCTAGAGTGGTGGGGATTACGGGCGGCTATGGCTACACCTTC

d_call: NA
v_call: TRBV27
j_call: TRBJ2-7
clone_size: NA
cdr3_aa: CASSFRFPYEQYF
cdr3_nt: TGTGCCAGCAGTTTCAGGTTTCCCTACGAGCAGTACTTC

d_call: TRBD1
v_call: TRBV12-3/TRBV12-4
j_call: TRBJ1-6
clone_size: once
cdr3_aa: CASSPRGTGDSPLHF
cdr3_nt: TGTGCCAGCAGCCCACGCGGGACAGGGGATTCACCCCTCCACTTT

d_call: NA
v_call: TRBV6-5
j_call: TRBJ1-5
clone_size: many
cdr3_aa: CASSPSGGFGQNSNQPQHF
cdr3_nt: TGTGCCAGCAGCCCCTCTGGGGGATTCGGGCAGAATAGCAATCAGCCCCAGCATTTT

d_call: NA
v_call: TRBV7-9
j_call: TRBJ2-7
clone_size: NA
cdr3_aa: CASSLGPDVGELYF
cdr3_nt: TGTGCCAGCAGCTTGGGTCCGGACGTCGGGGAGCTGTACTTC

d_call: TRBD1
v_call: TRBV6-1
j_call: TRBJ1-4
clone_size: NA
cdr3_aa: CASGEALDREKLFF
cdr3_nt: TGTGCCAGCGGTGAAGCACTGGACAGGGAAAAGCTGTTTTTT

d_call: NA
v_call: TRBV20-1
j_call: TRBJ2-5
clone_size: NA
cdr3_aa: CSATATARETQYF
cdr3_nt: TGCAGTGCTACGGCGACAGCTAGGGAGACCCAGTACTTC

d_call: NA
v_call: TRBV18
j_call: TRBJ2-6
clone_size: NA
cdr3_aa: CASSPISGANVLTF
cdr3_nt: TGTGCCAGCTCACCAATCTCTGGGGCCAACGTCCTGACTTTC

d_call: NA
v_call: TRBV13
j_call: TRBJ2-7
clone_size: NA
cdr3_aa: CASSSLQTPYEQYF
cdr3_nt: TGTGCCAGCAGCTCCTTACAGACTCCCTACGAGCAGTACTTC

d_call: NA
v_call: TRBV13
j_call: TRBJ1-3
clone_size: few
cdr3_aa: CASSLQGAGSGNTIYF
cdr3_nt: TGTGCCAGCAGCCTACAGGGAGCTGGGTCTGGAAACACCATATATTTT

d_call: TRBD1
v_call: TRBV7-9
j_call: TRBJ2-1
clone_size: NA
cdr3_aa: CASSLVAGQGNEQFF
cdr3_nt: TGTGCCAGCAGCTTAGTTGCGGGACAGGGTAATGAGCAGTTCTTC

d_call: NA
v_call: TRBV7-2
j_call: TRBJ2-6
clone_size: NA
cdr3_aa: CASSPFYSGADALTF
cdr3_nt: TGTGCCAGCAGCCCATTTTACTCTGGGGCCGACGCCCTGACTTTC

d_call: TRBD1
v_call: TRBV7-8
j_call: TRBJ1-3
clone_size: once
cdr3_aa: CASSRWDRGSGNTIYF
cdr3_nt: TGTGCCAGTAGTAGGTGGGACAGAGGCTCTGGAAACACCATATATTTT

d_call: TRBD2
v_call: TRBV20-1
j_call: TRBJ2-3
clone_size: few
cdr3_aa: CSAELAGTDTQYF
cdr3_nt: TGCAGTGCTGAACTAGCGGGCACAGATACGCAGTATTTT

d_call: TRBD2
v_call: TRBV6-5
j_call: TRBJ2-3
clone_size: many
cdr3_aa: CASSHSGLARASTDTQYF
cdr3_nt: TGTGCCAGCAGTCACTCGGGACTAGCGAGAGCTAGCACAGATACGCAGTATTTT

d_call: NA
v_call: TRBV7-9
j_call: TRBJ2-7
clone_size: medium-sized
cdr3_aa: CASSSDYEQYF
cdr3_nt: TGTGCCAGCAGCTCCGACTACGAGCAGTACTTC

d_call: TRBD1
v_call: TRBV20-1
j_call: TRBJ2-3
clone_size: medium-sized
cdr3_aa: CSALDRPRGYTQYF
cdr3_nt: TGCAGTGCGTTGGACAGGCCTCGCGGTTATACGCAGTATTTT

d_call: NA
v_call: TRBV19
j_call: TRBJ1-2
clone_size: NA
cdr3_aa: CASNGAYGHTF
cdr3_nt: TGTGCCAGTAATGGTGCCTACGGCCACACCTTC

d_call: NA
v_call: TRBV20-1
j_call: TRBJ2-7
clone_size: NA
cdr3_aa: CSTRVGSNRVFNEQYF
cdr3_nt: TGCAGTACTAGAGTCGGGTCTAACAGGGTCTTTAACGAGCAGTACTTC

d_call: NA
v_call: TRBV7-2
j_call: TRBJ1-5
clone_size: NA
cdr3_aa: CASSSLVYSNQPQHF
cdr3_nt: TGTGCCAGCAGCTCGTTGGTCTATAGTAATCAGCCCCAGCATTTT

d_call: TRBD1
v_call: TRBV6-1
j_call: TRBJ2-7
clone_size: NA
cdr3_aa: CASRRTGDLGEQYF
cdr3_nt: TGTGCCAGCAGACGGACAGGGGATCTGGGCGAGCAGTACTTC

d_call: TRBD1
v_call: TRBV20-1
j_call: TRBJ1-6
clone_size: NA
cdr3_aa: CSAWDSSSYTSPLHF
cdr3_nt: TGCAGTGCTTGGGACAGTAGCTCCTATACTTCACCCCTCCACTTT

d_call: NA
v_call: TRBV29-1
j_call: TRBJ2-2
clone_size: NA
cdr3_aa: CSVGQQVGELFF
cdr3_nt: TGCAGCGTCGGACAGCAGGTCGGGGAGCTGTTTTTT

d_call: TRBD1
v_call: TRBV15
j_call: TRBJ1-3
clone_size: few
cdr3_aa: CATSRAHTGQQNTIYF
cdr3_nt: TGTGCCACCAGCAGAGCCCATACGGGACAGCAAAACACCATATATTTT

d_call: NA
v_call: TRBV6-5
j_call: TRBJ1-2
clone_size: NA
cdr3_aa: CASSYKGGYTF
cdr3_nt: TGTGCCAGCAGTTACAAGGGCGGCTACACCTTC

d_call: TRBD1
v_call: TRBV10-3
j_call: TRBJ1-2
clone_size: NA
cdr3_aa: CAISESTGEEFGYTF
cdr3_nt: TGTGCCATCAGTGAGTCTACAGGGGAAGAGTTTGGCTACACCTTC

d_call: TRBD1
v_call: TRBV7-8
j_call: TRBJ2-7
clone_size: medium-sized
cdr3_aa: CASSTDRPTYEQYF
cdr3_nt: TGTGCCAGCAGCACGGACAGGCCCACTTACGAGCAGTACTTC

d_call: NA
v_call: TRBV20-1
j_call: TRBJ1-6
clone_size: NA
cdr3_aa: CSARRYLYNSPPHF
cdr3_nt: TGCAGTGCTAGAAGGTACCTCTATAATTCCCCCCCCCACTTT

d_call: NA
v_call: TRBV20-1
j_call: TRBJ2-3
clone_size: NA
cdr3_aa: CSAPGQSTDTQYF
cdr3_nt: TGCAGTGCTCCTGGACAGAGCACAGATACGCAGTATTTT

d_call: NA
v_call: TRBV7-2
j_call: TRBJ2-1
clone_size: many
cdr3_aa: CASSLELQGGYNEQFF
cdr3_nt: TGTGCCAGCAGCTTAGAACTACAGGGTGGCTACAATGAGCAGTTCTTC

d_call: NA
v_call: TRBV7-2
j_call: TRBJ2-3
clone_size: NA
cdr3_aa: CASSQNLLATDTQYF
cdr3_nt: TGTGCCAGCAGCCAAAATCTGTTAGCCACAGATACGCAGTATTTT

d_call: TRBD2
v_call: TRBV28
j_call: TRBJ2-2
clone_size: many
cdr3_aa: CASTPAAGLAGGVIGELFF
cdr3_nt: TGTGCCAGCACCCCTGCCGCAGGACTAGCGGGAGGTGTTATCGGGGAGCTGTTTTTT

d_call: NA
v_call: TRBV7-2
j_call: TRBJ2-7
clone_size: NA
cdr3_aa: CASSFYYSGEREQYF
cdr3_nt: TGTGCCAGCAGCTTCTACTACTCCGGCGAGCGCGAGCAGTACTTC

d_call: NA
v_call: TRBV20-1
j_call: TRBJ2-1
clone_size: NA
cdr3_aa: CSARGPGRSPSTEYYNEQFF
cdr3_nt: TGCAGTGCTAGAGGACCGGGGCGATCCCCTTCTACGGAATACTACAATGAGCAGTTCTTC